This T cell receptor beta chain is from a study of HIV-infected children after antiretroviral therapy interruption. The CDR3 has 17 amino acids. Trimming took 1 base from V and 8 from J, leaving 20 bases between them. CDR1 and CDR2 (germline): KGHSH, LQKENI. The sample's treatment: PENTA 11 planned treatment interruption arm or continuous ART arm. A 3' RACE protocol on RNA, with unique molecular identifiers, produced the TCR library. TCRdb recomputed calls from the 3' RACE reads with MiXCR, one row per CDR3 protein. The sample lists more than 40,000 distinct CDR3 sequences; around 4.5% were seen once. This clonotype was recorded a few times.

This receptor was identified in a pool of human donors with HIV. V is TRBV18 and J is TRBJ1-4; D unresolved. Specimen: CD45RA+ CD4+ T cells from PBMCs, pooled from several time points, collected from a donor given antiretroviral therapy, either interrupted or continuous. Subset described: naive CD4+ CD45RA+ CD45RO- T cells. The CDR3 region is CASSPREAQRGQEKLFF. For the CDR3, the DNA is TGTGCCAGCTCACCACGAGAAGCACAGCGGGGTCAAGAAAAACTGTTTTTT.